This T cell receptor (beta chain) came from a study of OX40 agonist ivuxolimab in advanced cancers. Overall study: With a range of 23 to 79, age averaged approximately 60 years, and about 80% were male. Broader study findings: By week 6 at 0.1 to 3.0 mg/kg, blood CD4+ and CD8+ T cells had expanded clonally.

Unmatched junction bases numbered 11, after V lost 4 bases and J lost 4 bases. There are 16 residues in the CDR3. Germline CDR1 is LGHNA and CDR2 is YSLEER. Worth noting for this clone: Its antigen is undetermined.

Sequencing used immunoSEQ multiplex PCR; TCRdb keeps in-frame clones, though not all of them. This sample has some 60,000 clones, with less than 95% found just once. The sample consisted of CD4+ or CD8+ T cells sorted from blood, taken in a trial of the OX40 agonist ivuxolimab. This sequence originates from an adult with an advanced solid tumor such as melanoma, head and neck, liver or kidney cancer. V and J are TRBV4-3 and TRBJ2-3; 7 bases are shared with TRBD1. In DNA form, the CDR3 reads TGCGCCAGCAGCCGCCCACTAAACAGGGGCGCAGATACGCAGTATTTT. Residues: CASSRPLNRGADTQYF.